These 24 T cell receptor beta chains originate from one sample sequenced in a study of blood T cell repertoires in COVID-19. Here immunoSEQ multiplex PCR was the method, and the copy in TCRdb shows in-frame clones only, minus some. This sample has 130,000 or so clones, with under 85% found just once. Source material: PBMCs or T cells enriched from blood (not recorded which). The receptor source for this set is a man aged 25-45 years who had recovered from COVID-19.

The J gene is TRBJ2-6, the V gene TRBV3-1 (or the pseudogene TRBV3-2), with 10 bases lining up with TRBD2. The CDR3 extends over 16 amino acids. The germline V gene encodes CDR1 LGHDT and CDR2 YNNKEL (reference sequence). Trimming removed 3 bases from V and 3 bases from J; junction bases left unmatched: 2. CDR3 DNA: TGTGCCAGCAGCCACAGACTAGCGGGTGGGGCCAACGTCCTGACTTTC. Protein: CASSHRLAGGANVLTF.

The chain employs TRBV4-2 and TRBJ2-1, with a tentative D call TRBD1 (6 bases). The germline V and J ends were trimmed by 1 base and 10 bases, with 26 bases remaining between them. The length of the CDR3 is 18 residues. Germline loops: CDR1 LGHNA, CDR2 YNFKEQ. CDR3 sequence (DNA): TGTGCCAGCAGCCAAGTACGAGGGGTACAGGCAGGGGACCGGGAGCAGTTCTTC. This sequence encodes CASSQVRGVQAGDREQFF.

The rearrangement joins TRBV5-1 to TRBJ2-2; 7 nucleotides match TRBD1. This CDR3 is built from 15 residues. Unmatched junction bases numbered 8, after V lost 4 bases and J lost 5 bases. The germline V gene encodes CDR1 SGHRS and CDR2 YFSETQ. CDR3 sequence: CASSNRQGHTGELFF. The CDR3 nucleotides are TGCGCCAGCAGCAACAGACAGGGACATACCGGGGAGCTGTTTTTT.

V gene TRBV2 combines with J gene TRBJ2-5; D remains ambiguous. V was pared by 7 bases and J by 4 bases, with 7 bases between. From germline, CDR1 is SNHLY and CDR2 FYNNEI. The CDR3 covers 11 residues. CDR3 in amino acids: CASTSRETQYF. As DNA, the CDR3 is TGTGCCAGCACGTCCCGAGAGACCCAGTACTTC.

V usage is TRBV3-1 (or the pseudogene TRBV3-2) and J usage is TRBJ1-3; maybe TRBD1 (6 bases). V lost 4 bases and J lost 4, with 20 bases in between. The CDR3 is made up of 17 amino acids. Germline assignment: CDR1 LGHDT and CDR2 YNNKEL (reference sequence). CDR3 sequence (DNA): TGTGCCAGCAGCCTCGGAGGGGGGGGCGCGTTGGGAAACACCATATATTTT. This encodes CASSLGGGGALGNTIYF.

This sequence joins TRBV2 and TRBJ1-3; D gene uncertain. Germline CDR1 reads SNHLY; CDR2 reads FYNNEI. Trimming took 9 bases from V and 4 from J, leaving 13 bases between them. CDR3 length: 13 amino acids. Here the CDR3 DNA reads TGTGCCAGTCTTCGAGGGTCCGGAAACACCATATATTTT. It yields the protein CASLRGSGNTIYF. The complete variable domain, with remaining parts taken from reference TRBV2 and TRBJ1-3, reads EPEVTQTPSHQVTQMGQEVILRCVPISNHLYFYWYRQILGQKVEFLVSFYNNEISEKSEIFDDQFSVERPDGSNFTLKIRSTKLEDSAMYFCASLRGSGNTIYFGEGSWLTVV.

The chain combines TRBV12-3 or TRBV12-4 with TRBJ2-2; D remains ambiguous. Trimming pared 4 bases from V and 8 bases from J, leaving 8 bases between. The CDR3 loop spans 12 amino acids. CDR3 DNA sequence: TGTGCCAGCAGTTGGAGCTCGGGGGAGCTGTTTTTT. Protein sequence: CASSWSSGELFF.

The V and J genes are TRBV29-1 and TRBJ1-4; weak D call: TRBD1 (5 bases). From germline, CDR1 is SQVTM and CDR2 ANQGSEA. CDR3 size: 14 residues. V lost 5 bases and J 0 bases, leaving 10 bases between the germline ends. DNA of the CDR3: TGCAGCGTTTCGCAGGGTGCAACTAATGAAAAACTGTTTTTT. This translates into CSVSQGATNEKLFF.

The rearrangement links TRBV5-1 to TRBJ1-1; D is perhaps TRBD1 (5 bases). Germline CDR1 and CDR2: SGHRS and YFSETQ. The CDR3 runs to 15 residues. Trimming shortened V by 4 bases and J by 7 bases, and 20 bases separated the two germline ends. The CDR3 sequence is CASSGAGFKVGEAFF. CDR3 bases: TGCGCCAGCAGCGGGGCGGGGTTCAAGGTCGGTGAAGCTTTCTTT.

This clone was observed a handful of times. The chain couples TRBV5-1 to TRBJ2-1, with a tentative D call TRBD2 (6 bases). The germline CDR1 and CDR2 sequences are SGHRS and YFSETQ. V dropped 7 bases and J dropped 5 bases, with 19 bases sitting between them. This CDR3 has 15 amino acids. The CDR3 loop is CASGGSGLPNNEQFF. The CDR3 DNA follows: TGCGCCAGCGGAGGGTCGGGACTCCCGAACAATGAGCAGTTCTTC.

This chain links TRBV29-1 with TRBJ2-2; D is undetermined. The CDR3 runs 13 residues. CDR1 and CDR2 from the germline V gene are SQVTM and ANQGSEA. Trimming took 5 bases from V and 6 from J, leaving 13 bases between them. The CDR3 DNA sequence: TGCAGCGTTTACGGGTTGAGCCCCGGGGAGCTGTTTTTT. Protein: CSVYGLSPGELFF.

V usage is TRBV5-1 and J usage is TRBJ2-1; D is ambiguous. Germline V lookup: CDR1 SGHRS, CDR2 YFSETQ. There are 15 residues in the CDR3. Trimming left V 0 bases short and J 4 bases short, with 11 bases between. In nucleotides, the CDR3 is TGCGCCAGCAGCTTGGTCGGAGAGACTTACAATGAGCAGTTCTTC. Protein product: CASSLVGETYNEQFF. The complete variable domain, with remaining parts taken from reference TRBV5-1 and TRBJ2-1, reads KAGVTQTPRYLIKTRGQQVTLSCSPISGHRSVSWYQQTPGQGLQFLFEYFSETQRNKGNFPGRFSGRQFSNSRSEMNVSTLELGDSALYLCASSLVGETYNEQFFGPGTRLTVL.

The J gene is TRBJ2-7, the V gene TRBV13; 7 bases fit TRBD2. From germline, CDR1 is PRHDT and CDR2 FYEKMQ (reference sequence). This CDR3 contains 18 residues. V shed 4 bases and J 1 base; nucleotides not matched to a gene: 16. CDR3 region: CASSWIGSGRRFSYEQYF. DNA of the CDR3: TGTGCCAGCAGCTGGATCGGGTCCGGGAGGAGGTTTTCCTACGAGCAGTACTTC.

The chain recombines TRBV27 with TRBJ1-1; TRBD1 might be the D (6 bases). Trimming took 3 bases from V and 1 from J, leaving 12 bases between them. Germline V gene data show CDR1 as MNHEY and CDR2 as SMNVEV (reference sequence). This CDR3 contains 15 residues. The CDR3 bases are TGTGCCAGCAGTTTTTCGGGACACCCGAACACTGAAGCTTTCTTT. Translating it yields CASSFSGHPNTEAFF.

The chain carries TRBV5-1 and TRBJ2-1; D gene ambiguous. Per germline, CDR1 SGHRS and CDR2 YFSETQ. Deletions cut 0 bases from V and 0 bases from J, with 10 bases between. The CDR3 has 16 residues. CDR3 protein: CASSLAPRSSYNEQFF. In DNA form, the CDR3 reads TGCGCCAGCAGCTTGGCCCCGAGGAGCTCCTACAATGAGCAGTTCTTC.

This chain connects TRBV10-2 to TRBJ1-5, with TRBD1 matching over 8 bases. The germline V gene encodes CDR1 WSHSY and CDR2 SAAADI. The ends lost 0 bases at V and 3 bases at J; junction bases unmatched: 7. This CDR3 has 17 amino acids. Here the CDR3 reads CASSESRQGADNQPQHF. DNA for the CDR3: TGCGCCAGCAGTGAGTCGAGGCAGGGGGCTGACAATCAGCCCCAGCATTTT.

V gene TRBV7-2 combines with J gene TRBJ2-5; 9 bases line up with TRBD1. CDR3 length: 15 amino acids. With 7 bases clipped from V and 5 bases from J, the junction kept 11 bases outside the gene matches. CDR1 SGHTA and CDR2 FQGNSA come from the germline V gene. The DNA for the CDR3 is TGTGCCAGCACTGGGACAGGGCCTATTCGGGAGACCCAGTACTTC. Translating gives CASTGTGPIRETQYF.

This clone has only one observation. CDR3: CASSFTLRMTGESSGANVLTF. The CDR3 DNA sequence: TGTGCCAGCAGTTTCACTCTCCGAATGACAGGGGAAAGCTCTGGGGCCAACGTCCTGACTTTC. The J gene is TRBJ2-6, the V gene TRBV28, with 8 bases that match TRBD1. From germline, CDR1 is MDHEN and CDR2 SYDVKM. With V trimmed by 3 bases and J by 0 bases, 16 bases remained unmatched. CDR3 length equals 21 residues. Together with reference TRBV28 and TRBJ2-6, the CDR3 gives the full variable domain: DVKVTQSSRYLVKRTGEKVFLECVQDMDHENMFWYRQDPGLGLRLIYFSYDVKMKEKGDIPEGYSVSREKKERFSLILESASTNQTSMYLCASSFTLRMTGESSGANVLTFGAGSRLTVL.

This chain uses TRBV27 with TRBJ1-2, with a tentative D call TRBD1 (6 bases). This CDR3 is 15 amino acids long. Germline values: CDR1 MNHEY, CDR2 SMNVEV (reference sequence). V was shortened by 3 bases and J by 0 bases, with 11 bases between the two germline ends. CDR3 sequence reads: CASSLDSFANYGYTF. The CDR3 DNA reads as TGTGCCAGCAGTTTGGACAGCTTTGCTAACTATGGCTACACCTTC.

The chain joins TRBV2 to TRBJ2-6; D not resolved. The CDR3 totals 15 residues. Trimming left V 8 bases short and J 0 bases short, with 11 bases between. Germline CDR1 SNHLY, CDR2 FYNNEI. The CDR3 nucleotides read TGTGCCAGCTTTCCCCGGAGCTCTGGGGCCAACGTCCTGACTTTC. The encoded protein is CASFPRSSGANVLTF.

The chain employs TRBV2 and TRBJ1-4; the D gene is possibly TRBD1 (5 bases). Germline assignment: CDR1 SNHLY and CDR2 FYNNEI. The length of the CDR3 is 16 residues. Trimming stripped 4 bases from V and 2 bases from J, with 14 bases between. The CDR3 nucleotides are TGTGCCAGCAGTGTCCTATCAGGGAATACTAATGAAAAACTGTTTTTT. Its protein product is CASSVLSGNTNEKLFF. The complete variable domain, with remaining parts taken from reference TRBV2 and TRBJ1-4, reads EPEVTQTPSHQVTQMGQEVILRCVPISNHLYFYWYRQILGQKVEFLVSFYNNEISEKSEIFDDQFSVERPDGSNFTLKIRSTKLEDSAMYFCASSVLSGNTNEKLFFGSGTQLSVL.

This chain joins TRBV7-9 and TRBJ1-1; a weak D match, TRBD1 (6 bases). Germline lookup yields CDR1 SEHNR and CDR2 FQNEAQ (reference sequence). The CDR3 covers 15 residues. Trimming took off 7 bases at V and 0 bases at J, with 15 bases between the two ends. CDR3 DNA: TGTGCCAGCAACATTCAAGCAGGGGTGAACACTGAAGCTTTCTTT. Its translation is CASNIQAGVNTEAFF.

The rearrangement uses TRBV10-3 and TRBJ2-5; perhaps TRBD1 as D (6 bases). Germline lookup yields CDR1 ENHRY and CDR2 SYGVKD. This CDR3 region has 14 residues. With 6 bases removed from V and 2 bases from J, the gap between germline ends came to 13 bases. The CDR3 region has the DNA TGTGCCATCAGCCCCGGGACACAACAAGAGACCCAGTACTTC. It specifies CAISPGTQQETQYF.

The V call is TRBV23-1, the J call TRBJ2-2; D is uncertain. TRBV23-1 is an ORF, with its function uncertain. The CDR3 consists of 15 residues. V shed 1 base and J shed 2 bases, with 8 bases lying between them. In DNA form, the CDR3 reads TGCGCCAGCAGTCAATTTAGAGGAAACACCGGGGAGCTGTTTTTT. Its translation is CASSQFRGNTGELFF.